Each of the 8 T cell receptor beta chains below was sequenced from the same sample in a study of blood T cell repertoires in COVID-19. Method: immunoSEQ multiplex PCR; TCRdb's copy keeps in-frame clones and lacks some. The table includes roughly 300,000 clones, 83% detected once. Sequencing was carried out using peripheral blood. The receptors here all came from a woman aged 50 to 60 who had recovered from COVID-19.

This chain joins TRBV9 and TRBJ1-1, with D uncertain. The CDR3 covers 15 residues. Germline V CDR1 and CDR2: SGDLS, YYNGEE. Trimming left V 0 bases short and J 5 bases short, with 14 bases between. CDR3 amino acids: CASSVGSGETTEAFF. In DNA form, the CDR3 reads TGTGCCAGCAGCGTAGGCAGTGGTGAAACAACTGAAGCTTTCTTT. The complete variable domain, with remaining parts taken from reference TRBV9 and TRBJ1-1, reads DSGVTQTPKHLITATGQRVTLRCSPRSGDLSVYWYQQSLDQGLQFLIQYYNGEERAKGNILERFSAQQFPDLHSELNLSSLELGDSALYFCASSVGSGETTEAFFGQGTRLTVV.

The V gene is TRBV28, the J gene TRBJ1-2; 7 bases are shared with TRBD1. Unmatched junction bases numbered 10, after V lost 5 bases and J lost 4 bases. This CDR3 region has 15 residues. The germline gives CDR1 MDHEN, CDR2 SYDVKM. The CDR3: CASSSIKQGSYGYTF. The DNA of the CDR3 is TGTGCCAGCAGTAGCATTAAACAGGGGAGCTATGGCTACACCTTC.

The V call is TRBV5-1, the J call TRBJ2-1, with D uncertain. Germline CDR1 SGHRS, CDR2 YFSETQ. This CDR3 contains 16 residues. V shed 0 bases and J shed 3 bases, with 13 bases lying between them. This CDR3 reads CASSLDPGEVYNEQFF. As DNA, the CDR3 is TGCGCCAGCAGCTTGGACCCGGGTGAAGTCTACAATGAGCAGTTCTTC.

This chain links TRBV2 with TRBJ2-2; 8 nucleotides align to TRBD1. Trimming took 6 bases from V and 1 from J; bases not matched to a gene: 4. The length of the CDR3 is 15 residues. The germline CDR1 and CDR2 sequences are SNHLY and FYNNEI. Written as DNA, the CDR3 is TGTGCCAGCAGATCGGACAGGGTGAACACCGGGGAGCTGTTTTTT. Amino acid sequence: CASRSDRVNTGELFF.

This sequence joins TRBV7-2 and TRBJ1-1; maybe TRBD1 (5 bases). Germline-derived CDR1 and CDR2 are SGHTA and FQGNSA. Trimming took 1 base from V and 1 from J, leaving 10 bases between them. This CDR3 spans 15 amino acids. CDR3 amino acids: CASSLGGTTNTEAFF. CDR3 nucleotides: TGTGCCAGCAGCTTAGGCGGGACTACGAACACTGAAGCTTTCTTT.

This chain links TRBV27 with TRBJ1-1; D perhaps matches TRBD1 (6 bases). With 6 bases removed from V and 5 bases from J, the gap between germline ends came to 7 bases. The CDR3 is made up of 11 amino acids. Looked up from germline, CDR1 is MNHEY and CDR2 is SMNVEV (reference sequence). The CDR3 loop is CASRDRTEAFF. The DNA for the CDR3 is TGTGCCAGCAGAGACAGGACTGAAGCTTTCTTT.

This clone was observed a handful of times. J is TRBJ2-1 and V is TRBV6-5; D possibly corresponds to TRBD2 (6 bases). Germline lookup yields CDR1 MNHEY and CDR2 SVGAGI. The CDR3 has 14 residues. The germline V and J ends were trimmed by 7 bases and 9 bases, with 19 bases remaining between them. CDR3 sequence: CASKTWREAPEQFF. DNA for the CDR3: TGTGCCAGCAAAACCTGGAGGGAGGCCCCTGAGCAGTTCTTC.

V usage is TRBV11-2 and J usage is TRBJ1-2; 12 bases agree with TRBD1. The junction had 14 bases not matched to a gene; V was cut back by 5 bases and J by 4 bases. Germline lookup yields CDR1 SGHAT and CDR2 FQNNGV. CDR3 length: 18 amino acids. The CDR3 sequence: CASSGQRDRGLDSYGYTF. Written as DNA, the CDR3 is TGTGCCAGCAGCGGCCAGAGGGACAGGGGGCTGGATAGCTATGGCTACACCTTC. Together with reference TRBV11-2 and TRBJ1-2, the CDR3 gives the full variable domain: EAGVAQSPRYKIIEKRQSVAFWCNPISGHATLYWYQQILGQGPKLLIQFQNNGVVDDSQLPKDRFSAERLKGVDSTLKIQPAKLEDSAVYLCASSGQRDRGLDSYGYTFGSGTRLTVV.